The source of this T cell receptor (beta chain) is a study of blood T cells in healthy people across ages. On the study more broadly: Capturing about one barcoded beta molecule per two T cells was achieved by template switching. Findings and limits, study-wide: While age rose, TCR beta diversity per million T cells dropped in a roughly linear way.

The CDR3 consists of 12 residues. Per germline, CDR1 MNHEY and CDR2 SVGEGT. Trimming took 6 bases from V and 4 from J, leaving 9 bases between them. The authors extracted at least 5.5 micrograms of total RNA per sample. With a J-beta primer mix and a sample-barcoded 5' primer, a second PCR ran roughly 6 to 11 cycles. All samples yielded 2.5 million or more CDR3-containing paired-end reads. TCRdb called the 5' RACE reads again in MiXCR, with one record for every CDR3 protein. The repertoire has over 600,000 distinct CDR3 sequences, just over 55% of them found once; the top ten carry roughly 24%. There are many counts of this clonotype. The antigen remains undetermined.

The sample taken for sequencing was blood. This clonotype was obtained from a man aged 35 to 55 in good health. The chain uses TRBV6-2 or TRBV6-3 and TRBJ2-5; the D gene is possibly TRBD1 (6 bases). CDR3 amino acids: CASRDRVETQYF. For the CDR3, the DNA is TGTGCCAGCAGGGACAGAGTAGAGACCCAGTACTTC.